There are a few counts of the clone carrying this TCR beta chain. One entry per CDR3 protein, called by TCRdb with MiXCR from the RT-PCR reads. The table records 900,000 to 1,000,000 distinct CDR3 sequences, over 15% of them present only once. These data belong to a study of patients and donors after allogeneic stem cell transplantation. Germline V lookup: CDR1 MNHEY, CDR2 SVGEGT. The CDR3 sequence is 14 residues long. V lost 6 bases and J lost 3, with 15 bases in between. Sequencing input: blood, either unsorted or a sorted T cell fraction (not recorded which). The TCR was taken from a human donor who was either an allogeneic HSCT recipient or a stem cell or donor lymphocyte infusion donor (not recorded which). It is not recorded whose cells these are; they may come from a transplant donor. V usage is TRBV6-2 or TRBV6-3 and J usage is TRBJ2-7, with no clear D. For the CDR3, the DNA is TGTGCCAGCAGCCGGACGGCTAGAAACTACGAGCAGTACTTC. Protein sequence: CASSRTARNYEQYF.